This T cell receptor (beta chain) was recorded in a study of OX40 agonist ivuxolimab in advanced cancers. About the research overall: Mean age approximately 55 years, range 23 to 79; roughly 82% male.

CDR1 and CDR2 (germline): GTSNPN, SVGIG (reference sequence). The V and J ends lost 2 bases and 0 bases respectively, with 11 bases between them. The CDR3 has 15 amino acids. Study findings and constraints: Dose levels from 0.1 to 3.0 mg/kg saw CD4+ and CD8+ blood T cells expand clonally by week 6. CD8+ T cells were the subset that, on average, had more expanded clones than CD4+. Partial responders receiving 0.1-3.0 mg/kg showed among the lowest clonal expansion.

Details on this clone: Its antigen is still unknown.

Method: immunoSEQ multiplex PCR; TCRdb's copy keeps in-frame clones and lacks some. Here the sample spans about 64,000 clones, around 80% being singletons. The clonotype originates from an adult with an advanced solid tumor such as melanoma, head and neck, liver or kidney cancer. The J gene is TRBJ1-3, the V gene TRBV30; no clear D gene. The material sequenced was CD4+ or CD8+ T cells sorted from blood, taken in a trial of the OX40 agonist ivuxolimab. This CDR3 is CAWSSSPSSGNTIYF. CDR3 DNA sequence: TGTGCCTGGAGTAGTTCACCGAGCTCTGGAAACACCATATATTTT.